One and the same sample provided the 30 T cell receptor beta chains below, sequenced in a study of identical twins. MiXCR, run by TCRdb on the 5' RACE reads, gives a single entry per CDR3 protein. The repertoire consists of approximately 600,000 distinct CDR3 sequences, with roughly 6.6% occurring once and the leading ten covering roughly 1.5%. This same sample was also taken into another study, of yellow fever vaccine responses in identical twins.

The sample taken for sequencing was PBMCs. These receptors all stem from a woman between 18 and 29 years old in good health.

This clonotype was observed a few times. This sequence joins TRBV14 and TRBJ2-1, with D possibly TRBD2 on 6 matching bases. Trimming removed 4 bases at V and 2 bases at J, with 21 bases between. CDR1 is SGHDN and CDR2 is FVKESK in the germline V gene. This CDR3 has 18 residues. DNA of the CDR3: TGTGCCAGCAGCCGTCAGCCCCCCAGCGGGTATACCTACAATGAGCAGTTCTTC. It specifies CASSRQPPSGYTYNEQFF.

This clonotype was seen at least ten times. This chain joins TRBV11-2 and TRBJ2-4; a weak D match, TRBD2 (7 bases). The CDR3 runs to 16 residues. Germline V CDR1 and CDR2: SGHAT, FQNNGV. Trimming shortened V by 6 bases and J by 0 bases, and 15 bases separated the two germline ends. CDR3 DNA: TGTGCCAGCAGTTCGCGGGGGCCCTTAGCCAAAAACATTCAGTACTTC. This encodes CASSSRGPLAKNIQYF.

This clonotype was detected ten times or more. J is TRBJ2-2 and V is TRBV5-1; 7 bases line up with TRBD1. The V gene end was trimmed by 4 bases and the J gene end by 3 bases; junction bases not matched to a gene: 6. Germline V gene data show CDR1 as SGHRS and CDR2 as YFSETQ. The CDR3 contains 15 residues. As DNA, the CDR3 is TGCGCCAGCAGCACAGGACAGGTGGACACCGGGGAGCTGTTTTTT. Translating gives CASSTGQVDTGELFF.

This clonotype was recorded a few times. CDR3 in amino acids: CASSFQTSGVETQYF. The DNA of the CDR3 is TGCGCCAGCAGCTTTCAGACTAGCGGGGTGGAGACCCAGTACTTC. The V gene is TRBV5-1, the J gene TRBJ2-5; the match to TRBD2 covers 11 bases. The CDR3 extends over 15 amino acids. Germline V gives CDR1 SGHRS, CDR2 YFSETQ. The junction had 5 bases not matched to a gene; V was cut back by 2 bases and J by 5 bases.

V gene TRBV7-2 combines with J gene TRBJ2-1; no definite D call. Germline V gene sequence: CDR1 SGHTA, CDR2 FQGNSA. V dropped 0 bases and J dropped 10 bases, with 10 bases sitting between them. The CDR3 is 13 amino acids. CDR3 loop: CASSLAPTEEQFF. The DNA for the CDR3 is TGTGCCAGCAGCTTAGCCCCTACGGAAGAGCAGTTCTTC.

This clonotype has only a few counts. As DNA, the CDR3 is TGTGCCAGCAGCTTACCCCTAGCCCCAGGGGATGAGCAGTTCTTC. Encoded protein: CASSLPLAPGDEQFF. V is TRBV7-2 and J is TRBJ2-1, with a weak D call TRBD1 (6 bases). V was shortened by 2 bases and J by 8 bases, with 16 bases between the two germline ends. Germline assignment: CDR1 SGHTA and CDR2 FQGNSA. This CDR3 has 15 amino acids.

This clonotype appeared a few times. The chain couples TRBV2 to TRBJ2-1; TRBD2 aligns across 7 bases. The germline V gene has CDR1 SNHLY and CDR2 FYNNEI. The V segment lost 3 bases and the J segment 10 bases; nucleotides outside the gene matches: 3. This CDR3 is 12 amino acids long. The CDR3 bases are TGTGCCAGCAGTGAGTGGGGGGGAGAGCAGTTCTTC. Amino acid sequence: CASSEWGGEQFF.

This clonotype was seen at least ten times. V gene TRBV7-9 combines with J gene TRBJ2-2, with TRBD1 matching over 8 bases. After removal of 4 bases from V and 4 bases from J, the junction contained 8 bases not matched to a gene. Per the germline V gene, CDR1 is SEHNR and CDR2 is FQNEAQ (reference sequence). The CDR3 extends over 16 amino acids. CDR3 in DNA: TGTGCCAGCAGCTCAGGGGGCGAGGGTAGCACCGGGGAGCTGTTTTTT. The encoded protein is CASSSGGEGSTGELFF. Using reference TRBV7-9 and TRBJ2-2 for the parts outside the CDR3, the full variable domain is DTGVSQNPRHKITKRGQNVTFRCDPISEHNRLYWYRQTLGQGPEFLTYFQNEAQLEKSRLLSDRFSAERPKGSFSTLEIQRTEQGDSAMYLCASSSGGEGSTGELFFGEGSRLTVL.

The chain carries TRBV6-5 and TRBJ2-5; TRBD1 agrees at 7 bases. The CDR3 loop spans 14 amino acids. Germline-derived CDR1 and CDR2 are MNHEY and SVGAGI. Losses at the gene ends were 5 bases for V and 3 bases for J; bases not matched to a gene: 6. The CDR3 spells CASSHTGTEETQYF. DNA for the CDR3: TGTGCCAGCAGTCACACCGGGACAGAAGAGACCCAGTACTTC.

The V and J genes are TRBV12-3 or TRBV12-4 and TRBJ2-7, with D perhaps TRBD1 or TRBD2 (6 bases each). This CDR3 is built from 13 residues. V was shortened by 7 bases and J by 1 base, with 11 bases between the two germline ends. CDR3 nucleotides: TGTGCCAGCATGGGAGGACAGTCCTACGAGCAGTACTTC. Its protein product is CASMGGQSYEQYF.

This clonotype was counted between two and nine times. The DNA for the CDR3 is TGTGCCAGCAGCTTGGATGGGACGCATAATGAAAAACTGTTTTTT. It specifies CASSLDGTHNEKLFF. This sequence joins TRBV5-6 and TRBJ1-4, with D tentatively TRBD1 (5 bases). Per the germline V gene, CDR1 is SGHDT and CDR2 is YYEEEE. Trimming removed 0 bases from V and 4 bases from J, with 10 bases in between. The CDR3 has 15 amino acids.

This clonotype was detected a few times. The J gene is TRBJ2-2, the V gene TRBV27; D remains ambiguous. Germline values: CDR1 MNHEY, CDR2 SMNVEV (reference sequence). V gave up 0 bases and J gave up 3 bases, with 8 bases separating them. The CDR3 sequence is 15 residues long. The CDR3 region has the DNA TGTGCCAGCAGTTTATCAGACACCTACACCGGGGAGCTGTTTTTT. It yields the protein CASSLSDTYTGELFF.

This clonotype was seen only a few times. CDR3 in DNA: TGTGCCAGCAGTTTAACAGAGTCGGGCACTGAAGCTTTCTTT. Its translation is CASSLTESGTEAFF. The chain uses TRBV28 and TRBJ1-1, with D uncertain. CDR3 length: 14 amino acids. Germline V CDR1 and CDR2: MDHEN, SYDVKM. V lost 2 bases, J lost 4 bases, and 11 bases lay in between. Full variable domain (missing parts from reference TRBV28 and TRBJ1-1): DVKVTQSSRYLVKRTGEKVFLECVQDMDHENMFWYRQDPGLGLRLIYFSYDVKMKEKGDIPEGYSVSREKKERFSLILESASTNQTSMYLCASSLTESGTEAFFGQGTRLTVV.

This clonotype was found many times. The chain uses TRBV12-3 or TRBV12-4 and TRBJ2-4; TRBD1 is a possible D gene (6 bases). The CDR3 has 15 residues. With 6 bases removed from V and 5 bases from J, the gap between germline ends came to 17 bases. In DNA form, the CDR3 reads TGTGCCAGCAGCCTAGTTACAGGGAACCAAAACATTCAGTACTTC. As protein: CASSLVTGNQNIQYF.

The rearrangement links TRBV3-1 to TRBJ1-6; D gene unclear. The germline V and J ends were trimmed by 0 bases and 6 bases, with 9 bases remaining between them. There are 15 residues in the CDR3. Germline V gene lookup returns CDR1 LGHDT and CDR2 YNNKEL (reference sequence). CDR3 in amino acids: CASSQEIGLNSPLHF. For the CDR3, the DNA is TGTGCCAGCAGCCAAGAGATAGGGCTTAATTCACCCCTCCACTTT.

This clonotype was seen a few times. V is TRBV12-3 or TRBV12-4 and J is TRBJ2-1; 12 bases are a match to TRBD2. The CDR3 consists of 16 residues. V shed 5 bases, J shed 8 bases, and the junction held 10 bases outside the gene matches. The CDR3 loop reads CASSNRRLAGVHEQFF. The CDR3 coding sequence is TGTGCCAGCAGTAACCGGCGACTAGCGGGAGTTCATGAGCAGTTCTTC.

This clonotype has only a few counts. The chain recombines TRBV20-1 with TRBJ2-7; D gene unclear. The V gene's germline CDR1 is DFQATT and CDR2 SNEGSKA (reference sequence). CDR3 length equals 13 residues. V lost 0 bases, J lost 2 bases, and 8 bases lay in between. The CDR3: CSARDLATYEQYV. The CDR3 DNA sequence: TGCAGTGCTAGAGATCTCGCGACCTACGAGCAGTACGTC.

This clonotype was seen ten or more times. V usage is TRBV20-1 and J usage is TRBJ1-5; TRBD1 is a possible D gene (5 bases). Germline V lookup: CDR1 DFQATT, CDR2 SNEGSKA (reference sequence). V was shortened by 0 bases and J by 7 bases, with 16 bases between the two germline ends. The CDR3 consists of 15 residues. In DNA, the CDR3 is TGCAGTGCTAGAGACCCGGGGGGGAAGGACCAGCCCCAGCATTTT. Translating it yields CSARDPGGKDQPQHF.

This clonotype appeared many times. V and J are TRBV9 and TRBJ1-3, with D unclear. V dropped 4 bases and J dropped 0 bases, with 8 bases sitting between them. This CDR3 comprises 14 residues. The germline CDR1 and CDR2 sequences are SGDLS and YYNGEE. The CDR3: CASSLTDSGNTIYF. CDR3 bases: TGTGCCAGCAGCCTCACAGACTCTGGAAACACCATATATTTT.

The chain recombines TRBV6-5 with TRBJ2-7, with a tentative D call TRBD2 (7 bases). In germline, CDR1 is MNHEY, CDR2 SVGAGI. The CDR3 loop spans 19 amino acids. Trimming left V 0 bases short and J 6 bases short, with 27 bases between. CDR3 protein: CASSYSSGHTSAKGGEQYF. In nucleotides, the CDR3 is TGTGCCAGCAGTTACTCCTCAGGACATACTAGCGCAAAAGGGGGCGAGCAGTACTTC.

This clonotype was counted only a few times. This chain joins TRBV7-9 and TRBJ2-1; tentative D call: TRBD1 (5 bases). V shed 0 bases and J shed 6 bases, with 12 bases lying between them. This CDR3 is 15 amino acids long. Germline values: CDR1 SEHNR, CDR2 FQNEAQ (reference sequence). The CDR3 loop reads CASSLAAGYSNEQFF. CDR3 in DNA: TGTGCCAGCAGCTTAGCGGCAGGGTATAGCAATGAGCAGTTCTTC.

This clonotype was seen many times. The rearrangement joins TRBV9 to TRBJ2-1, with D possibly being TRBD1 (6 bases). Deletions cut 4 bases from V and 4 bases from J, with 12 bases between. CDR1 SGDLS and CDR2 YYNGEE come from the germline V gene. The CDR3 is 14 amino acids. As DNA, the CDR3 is TGTGCCAGCAGCTCGAACGACAGGTACAATGAGCAGTTCTTC. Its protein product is CASSSNDRYNEQFF.

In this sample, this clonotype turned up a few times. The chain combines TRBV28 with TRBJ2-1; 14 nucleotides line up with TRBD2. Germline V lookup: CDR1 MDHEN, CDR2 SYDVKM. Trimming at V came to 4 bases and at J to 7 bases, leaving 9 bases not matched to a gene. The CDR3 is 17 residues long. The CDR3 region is CASSSRVGLAGGNEQFF. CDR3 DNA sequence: TGTGCCAGCAGTTCCCGGGTAGGACTAGCGGGAGGAAATGAGCAGTTCTTC.

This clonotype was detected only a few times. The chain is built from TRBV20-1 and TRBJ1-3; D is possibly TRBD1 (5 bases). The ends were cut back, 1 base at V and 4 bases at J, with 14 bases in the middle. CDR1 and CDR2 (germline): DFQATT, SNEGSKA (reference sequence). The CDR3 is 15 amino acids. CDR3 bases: TGCAGTGCTAGAGGTGCGGCAGGGTCAGGAAACACCATATATTTT. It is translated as CSARGAAGSGNTIYF.

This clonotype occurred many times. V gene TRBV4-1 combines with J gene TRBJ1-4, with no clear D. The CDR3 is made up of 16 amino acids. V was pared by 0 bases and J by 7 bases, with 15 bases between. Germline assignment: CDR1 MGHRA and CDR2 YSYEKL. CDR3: CASSQDMASLGEKLFF. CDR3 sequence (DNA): TGCGCCAGCAGCCAAGATATGGCGTCTCTGGGTGAAAAACTGTTTTTT.

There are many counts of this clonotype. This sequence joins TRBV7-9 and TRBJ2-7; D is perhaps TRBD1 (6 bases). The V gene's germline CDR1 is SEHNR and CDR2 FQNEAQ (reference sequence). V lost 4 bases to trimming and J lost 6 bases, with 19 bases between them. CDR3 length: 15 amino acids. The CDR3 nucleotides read TGTGCCAGCAGCTCCCAGGGGCAGCTTCGACTCGAGCAGTACTTC. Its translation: CASSSQGQLRLEQYF.

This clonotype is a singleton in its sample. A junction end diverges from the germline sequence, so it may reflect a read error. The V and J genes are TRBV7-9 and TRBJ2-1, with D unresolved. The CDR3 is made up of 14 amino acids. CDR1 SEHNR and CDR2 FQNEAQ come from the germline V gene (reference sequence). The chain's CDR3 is CASSSPVSYNQQFF. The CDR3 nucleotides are TGTGCCAGCAGCTCGCCCGTCTCCTACAATCAGCAGTTCTTC.

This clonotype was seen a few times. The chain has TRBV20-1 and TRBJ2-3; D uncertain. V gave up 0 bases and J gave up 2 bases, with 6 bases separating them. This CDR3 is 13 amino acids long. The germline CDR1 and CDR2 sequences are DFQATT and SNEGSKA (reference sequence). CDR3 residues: CSAREPTTDTQYF. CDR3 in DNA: TGCAGTGCTAGAGAACCGACCACAGATACGCAGTATTTT.

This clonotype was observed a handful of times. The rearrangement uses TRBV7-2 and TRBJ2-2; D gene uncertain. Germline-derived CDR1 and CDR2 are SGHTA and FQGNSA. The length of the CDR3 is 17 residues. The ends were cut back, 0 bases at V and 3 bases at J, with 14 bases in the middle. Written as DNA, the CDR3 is TGTGCCAGCAGCTTAGCGGCCGCTTCACCCCACACCGGGGAGCTGTTTTTT. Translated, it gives CASSLAAASPHTGELFF.

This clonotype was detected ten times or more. Here the CDR3 DNA reads TGTGCCAGCAGCCGGGACAGGGTAAACTACAATGAGCAGTTCTTC. It encodes CASSRDRVNYNEQFF. The chain combines TRBV7-9 with TRBJ2-1; the match to TRBD1 covers 9 bases. V lost 5 bases to trimming and J lost 3 bases; unmatched junction nucleotides: 5. Per germline, CDR1 SEHNR and CDR2 FQNEAQ (reference sequence). There are 15 residues in the CDR3.